The clone carrying this T cell receptor (beta chain) has only a few counts. The antigen remains undetermined. The J segment lost 6 bases and the V segment lost 6 bases, leaving 11 bases of the junction unmatched. The CDR3 has 14 amino acids. Germline assignment: CDR1 MNHEY and CDR2 SMNVEV (reference sequence). The source of the sample is a study of cytomegalovirus exposure and HLA in healthy donors. The study, taken as a whole, reports: The presence/absence work took it that sequencing depth was about the same across donors. TCR sequences were mostly rare, though some public TCRs occurred in many donors.

Primers for the PCR totalled 60 Vbeta and 13 Jbeta. The table came from immunoSEQ multiplex PCR; TCRdb's copy has only in-frame clones and leaves some out. The data contain around 91,000 clones, about 68% of them seen just once; the ten biggest clones take up around 2.5%. Sequenced: PBMCs. This chain links TRBV27 with TRBJ2-7; 7 bases fit TRBD1. This TCR was recovered from a human donor in good health. The CDR3 region is CASRRPGQLREQYF. CDR3 coding DNA: TGTGCCAGCAGAAGGCCGGGACAGCTCCGCGAGCAGTACTTC.